Below, 12 T cell receptor beta chains from the same sample are listed, as sequenced in a study of CXCR3-negative and CXCR3-positive naive CD8 T cells. Findings and caveats of the study: More hydrophobic TRB CDR3s occurred in CXCR3-positive than in CXCR3-negative naive cells.

UMI-labeled 5' RACE TRB cDNA libraries were prepared from the cells. For each CDR3 protein, TCRdb gives one entry from its re-call of the 5' RACE reads, without DNA. The sample includes some 140,000 distinct CDR3 sequences. These TCRs are of unknown antigen specificity. Sequencing was carried out using naive CXCR3+ CD8+ T cells from blood. Described subset: CD45RO-CCR7+CD27+CD95- naive CD8+ T cells expressing CXCR3 (TNR3+). Receptor source: a human donor in good health. Some clones in this sample may be carry-over from other donors' samples.

V usage is TRBV10-3 and J usage is TRBJ2-7. The CDR3 spans 13 residues. Germline-derived CDR1 and CDR2 are ENHRY and SYGVKD. This CDR3 is CAIKGLGLSEQYF.

J is TRBJ1-1 and V is TRBV15; TCRdb reports TRBD1, a call that lacks DNA to check it against. Per germline, CDR1 LNHNV and CDR2 YYDKDF (reference sequence). The CDR3 covers 15 residues. The CDR3 sequence: CATSRDRGGHTEAFF.

V gene TRBV2 combines with J gene TRBJ2-3; TCRdb's D call, TRBD2, is unchecked because there is no DNA. The CDR3 is made up of 18 amino acids. Per the germline V gene, CDR1 is SNHLY and CDR2 is FYNNEI. CDR3 region: CASRHPVASGNRTDTQYF.

V and J are TRBV29-1 and TRBJ1-2; the TCRdb D gene call, TRBD1, has no DNA to confirm it. Germline-derived CDR1 and CDR2 are SQVTM and ANQGSEA. This CDR3 has 12 amino acids. The CDR3 loop is CSVLSEDYGYTF.

CDR3 region: CASSLRTGGVGYTF. The chain uses TRBV28 and TRBJ1-2; the TRBD1 assignment by TCRdb is unverifiable without DNA. CDR1 MDHEN and CDR2 SYDVKM come from the germline V gene. The CDR3 extends over 14 amino acids.

The chain uses TRBV7-9 and TRBJ2-5; with no DNA, the TCRdb D assignment of TRBD1 cannot be verified. Germline CDR1 SEHNR, CDR2 FQNEAQ (reference sequence). CDR3 length: 15 residues. CDR3 sequence: CAGSLPGAYQETQYF.

The rearrangement links TRBV29-1 to TRBJ2-2; the D call of TRBD1 rests on TCRdb alone, since no DNA is present to check it. CDR3 length: 14 amino acids. Germline loops: CDR1 SQVTM, CDR2 ANQGSEA. This CDR3 reads CSATPGMVTGELFF.

This sequence joins TRBV4-2 and TRBJ2-1. Germline CDR1 and CDR2: LGHNA and YNFKEQ. The CDR3 extends over 17 amino acids. This CDR3 is CASSQDQGNSFYNEQFF.

The V and J genes are TRBV28 and TRBJ1-2; lacking DNA, the TRBD1 call made by TCRdb goes unchecked. The CDR3 consists of 13 residues. CDR1 is MDHEN and CDR2 is SYDVKM in the germline V gene. CDR3 region: CASSLTQGTTYTF.

The chain joins TRBV20-1 to TRBJ2-5; absent DNA, TCRdb's TRBD1 call cannot be checked. CDR1 is DFQATT and CDR2 is SNEGSKA in the germline V gene (reference sequence). CDR3 length: 15 residues. The CDR3 here is CSADPLSALQETQYF.

The CDR3: CASSLSRRGVESYNEQFF. The J gene is TRBJ2-1, the V gene TRBV12-3 or TRBV12-4; absent DNA, TCRdb's TRBD1 call cannot be checked. This CDR3 is built from 18 residues.

The chain combines TRBV3-1 with TRBJ2-7. The CDR3 runs to 15 residues. CDR1 and CDR2 from the germline V gene are LGHDT and YNNKEL (reference sequence). CDR3 loop: CASSQDGAASYEQYF.